These 22 T cell receptor beta chains originate from one sample sequenced in a study of post-analysis software for immune sequencing data. Whole-study results and caveats: Patients carried several TRBV segments more frequently than controls did, and TRBV5-6, TRBV5-1 and TRBV20-1 were among them.

No antigen has been assigned to these receptors. Researchers reported that TCR beta cDNA libraries carried unique molecular identifiers. TCRdb reprocessed the PCR reads via MiXCR and lists one record per CDR3 protein. The sample has hundreds of thousands of distinct CDR3 sequences, 25% to 30% seen once. Source material: blood. The origin of the receptors is a girl between 5 and 17 years old with multiple sclerosis.

This sequence joins TRBV7-2 and TRBJ1-1; 7 bases are shared with TRBD1. In germline, CDR1 is SGHTA, CDR2 FQGNSA. With 5 bases clipped from V and 2 bases from J, the junction kept 8 bases outside the gene matches. The CDR3 length is 15 residues. CDR3 loop: CASSPQGGGNTEAFF. In DNA form, the CDR3 reads TGTGCCAGCAGCCCCCAGGGGGGGGGCAACACTGAAGCTTTCTTT.

This clonotype was recorded once. The chain has TRBV5-6 and TRBJ2-3; possibly TRBD1 or TRBD2 for D (7 bases each). The CDR3 is 16 amino acids. Deletions cut 1 base from V and 4 bases from J, with 16 bases between. Germline V gene sequence: CDR1 SGHDT, CDR2 YYEEEE. The CDR3 sequence is CASSLTYRGGADTQYF. The CDR3 DNA reads TGTGCCAGCAGCTTGACGTACAGGGGAGGGGCAGATACGCAGTATTTT.

This clonotype was recorded at least ten times. This rearrangement joins TRBV20-1 to TRBJ2-4; TRBD2 is a possible D gene (6 bases). The CDR3 runs 15 residues. Trimming removed 0 bases from V and 7 bases from J, with 16 bases in between. Germline V gives CDR1 DFQATT, CDR2 SNEGSKA (reference sequence). The CDR3 protein is CSAREIDAGWNIQYF. In DNA form, the CDR3 reads TGCAGTGCTAGAGAGATCGATGCGGGATGGAACATTCAGTACTTC.

This clonotype was found a few times. The chain is built from TRBV20-1 and TRBJ2-3, with D perhaps TRBD2 (6 bases). This CDR3 contains 16 residues. Between the trimmed V and J ends, which lost 0 bases and 0 bases, there was a span of 13 bases. From germline, CDR1 is DFQATT and CDR2 SNEGSKA (reference sequence). The CDR3 DNA reads as TGCAGTGCTAGAGACTACCGGGACTTTAGCACAGATACGCAGTATTTT. Translated: CSARDYRDFSTDTQYF.

V and J are TRBV6-5 and TRBJ2-2; 8 bases line up with TRBD2. This CDR3 contains 16 residues. The V gene end was trimmed by 5 bases and the J gene end by 7 bases; junction bases not matched to a gene: 12. Germline V gene data show CDR1 as MNHEY and CDR2 as SVGAGI. CDR3 protein: CASSRTAGTRVGELFF. CDR3 bases: TGTGCCAGCAGTCGCACGGCCGGGACTAGGGTCGGGGAGCTGTTTTTT.

The table lists this clonotype with many counts. V usage is TRBV20-1 and J usage is TRBJ2-3; D unresolved. V gave up 5 bases and J gave up 6 bases, with 9 bases separating them. The CDR3 has 11 amino acids. The germline CDR1 and CDR2 sequences are DFQATT and SNEGSKA (reference sequence). CDR3 nucleotides: TGCAGTGCTCCGTTAGGGGATACGCAGTATTTT. This encodes CSAPLGDTQYF.

The rearrangement links TRBV4-3 to TRBJ2-3, with 12 positions matching TRBD2. Per germline, CDR1 LGHNA and CDR2 YSLEER. The CDR3 has 16 residues. V lost 4 bases to trimming and J lost 4 bases; unmatched junction nucleotides: 6. CDR3: CASSPRLAGVSDTQYF. As DNA, the CDR3 is TGCGCCAGCAGCCCGAGACTAGCGGGAGTTTCAGATACGCAGTATTTT.

This clonotype came up many times. This chain connects TRBV7-2 to TRBJ2-7; 12 nucleotides line up with TRBD2. The V segment lost 5 bases and the J segment 3 bases; nucleotides outside the gene matches: 2. Germline assignment: CDR1 SGHTA and CDR2 FQGNSA. The CDR3 loop spans 14 amino acids. The CDR3 DNA sequence: TGTGCCAGCAGCCGACTAGCGGGAGTCTACGAGCAGTACTTC. Residues: CASSRLAGVYEQYF.

This chain links TRBV7-7 with TRBJ2-2; D is possibly TRBD1 (6 bases). This CDR3 spans 18 amino acids. Germline V gene lookup returns CDR1 SSHAT and CDR2 FNYEAQ (reference sequence). V lost 7 bases, J lost 5 bases, and 26 bases lay in between. In nucleotides, the CDR3 is TGTGCCAGCAAGCCGACGGCAGGGGCGGTCCCGGGGACCGGGGAGCTGTTTTTT. Translated: CASKPTAGAVPGTGELFF.

Notes on this clonotype: At one of its ends the junction is not consistent with the germline gene, which may arise from a read error. The rearrangement joins TRBV4-3 to TRBJ1-2; D is unresolved. The CDR3 is 14 amino acids. Germline lookup yields CDR1 LGHNA and CDR2 YSLEER. The CDR3 loop reads CAGSQEAANYGYTF. In DNA form, the CDR3 reads TGCGCCGGCAGCCAAGAGGCGGCCAACTATGGCTACACCTTC.

This clonotype has just a few counts. The gene calls are TRBV29-1 and TRBJ2-7, with TRBD1 matching 7 bases. Germline lookup yields CDR1 SQVTM and CDR2 ANQGSEA. Trimming at V came to 6 bases and at J to 2 bases, leaving 4 bases not matched to a gene. This CDR3 is 12 amino acids long. CDR3 in DNA: TGCAGCGTCCGGACAGGACCCTACGAGCAGTACTTC. Translated: CSVRTGPYEQYF.

The V gene is TRBV20-1, the J gene TRBJ2-7; 7 positions agree with TRBD2. CDR1 is DFQATT, CDR2 SNEGSKA, per germline (reference sequence). Trimming took 0 bases from V and 10 from J; bases not matched to a gene: 3. The CDR3 sequence is 11 residues long. The CDR3 sequence is CSARDGRGQYF. The CDR3 DNA is TGCAGTGCTAGAGATGGGAGGGGCCAGTACTTC.

This clonotype came up a few times. CDR3 nucleotide sequence: TGTGCCAGCAGGTTGGGGCTAGCGTCAGATACGCAGTATTTT. Amino acid sequence: CASRLGLASDTQYF. J is TRBJ2-3 and V is TRBV27; D might be TRBD2 (6 bases). Germline CDR1 is MNHEY and CDR2 is SMNVEV (reference sequence). V was trimmed by 6 bases and J by 4 bases, leaving 14 bases between them. The CDR3 loop spans 14 amino acids.

This clonotype was recorded many times. The V call is TRBV12-3 or TRBV12-4, the J call TRBJ2-7; 8 bases match TRBD1. V dropped 6 bases and J dropped 6; count of bases not matched to a gene: 10. This CDR3 has 14 amino acids. This CDR3 reads CASSSRGQGREQYF. The CDR3 coding sequence is TGTGCCAGCAGCTCCAGGGGGCAGGGTCGCGAGCAGTACTTC.

This clonotype was seen a few times. The chain uses TRBV11-1 and TRBJ1-2; TRBD1 matches at 8 bases. The germline CDR1 and CDR2 sequences are SGHAT and FQDESV (reference sequence). V trimming: 6 bases; J trimming: 4 bases; junction bases outside the gene matches: 7. The CDR3 loop spans 14 amino acids. CDR3 protein: CASRPAGGSYGYTF. The CDR3 DNA reads as TGTGCCAGCAGGCCGGCAGGGGGCAGCTATGGCTACACCTTC. The variable domain in full, completed from reference TRBV11-1 and TRBJ1-2, reads EAEVAQSPRYKITEKSQAVAFWCDPISGHATLYWYRQILGQGPELLVQFQDESVVDDSQLPKDRFSAERLKGVDSTLKIQPAELGDSAMYLCASRPAGGSYGYTFGSGTRLTVV.

The chain carries TRBV7-9 and TRBJ1-2; 9 nucleotides agree with TRBD1. Germline assignment: CDR1 SEHNR and CDR2 FQNEAQ (reference sequence). The CDR3 runs to 15 residues. J lost 4 bases, V lost 5 bases, and 8 bases had no gene match. The CDR3 protein is CASSTSGTGRYGYTF. Written as DNA, the CDR3 is TGTGCCAGCAGCACCTCCGGGACAGGGCGCTATGGCTACACCTTC.

The chain couples TRBV20-1 to TRBJ2-7, with 7 bases fitting TRBD2. Germline V lookup: CDR1 DFQATT, CDR2 SNEGSKA (reference sequence). V was pared by 5 bases and J by 4 bases, with 11 bases of the junction left unmatched. The CDR3 extends over 14 amino acids. The CDR3 DNA reads as TGCAGTGCTGATACCTCTCGCGGGGGTTACGAGCAGTACTTC. It translates to CSADTSRGGYEQYF.

This clonotype came up a few times. The rearrangement uses TRBV29-1 and TRBJ2-2; D is possibly TRBD1 or TRBD2 (5 bases each). CDR1 and CDR2 (germline): SQVTM, ANQGSEA. V was clipped by 6 bases and J by 5 bases, with 13 bases between them. The CDR3 has 13 amino acids. CDR3 in DNA: TGCAGCGTGGGGACCTATCCAACCGGGGAGCTGTTTTTT. Amino acid sequence: CSVGTYPTGELFF.

The V gene is TRBV7-2, the J gene TRBJ2-6, with D perhaps given as TRBD1 or TRBD2 (6 bases each). CDR1 is SGHTA, CDR2 FQGNSA, per germline. This CDR3 spans 18 amino acids. The V end lost 1 base, the J end lost 2 bases, and 15 bases lay between the germline ends. The CDR3 DNA sequence: TGTGCCAGCAGCTTAGACGTAAGGGGGGCTGCTGGGGCCAACGTCCTGACTTTC. Translating it yields CASSLDVRGAAGANVLTF.

The J gene is TRBJ2-3, the V gene TRBV4-1; 9 bases line up with TRBD1. The V segment lost 4 bases and the J segment 3 bases; nucleotides outside the gene matches: 11. CDR1 is MGHRA and CDR2 is YSYEKL in the germline V gene. CDR3 length equals 17 residues. CDR3 DNA sequence: TGCGCCAGCAGCCCTCAACAGGGGGCAGCTGGGACAGATACGCAGTATTTT. Protein: CASSPQQGAAGTDTQYF.

The rearrangement links TRBV5-1 to TRBJ2-7, with 8 bases lining up with TRBD1. With V trimmed by 4 bases and J by 4 bases, 10 bases remained unmatched. CDR1 is SGHRS, CDR2 YFSETQ, per germline. CDR3 length: 15 amino acids. CDR3 coding DNA: TGCGCCAGCAGCGGTGGGACAGGAATAGATTACGAGCAGTACTTC. Protein sequence: CASSGGTGIDYEQYF.

This clonotype turned up a few times. The rearrangement links TRBV15 to TRBJ2-7; 10 bases map to TRBD2. The CDR3 is 15 amino acids. Unmatched junction bases numbered 6, after V lost 3 bases and J lost 4 bases. CDR1 and CDR2 (germline): LNHNV, YYDKDF (reference sequence). The CDR3 DNA follows: TGTGCCACCAGCAGGGAGCCTAGCGGGAGTTACGAGCAGTACTTC. Translation: CATSREPSGSYEQYF. The entire variable domain, with the rest obtained from reference TRBV15 and TRBJ2-7, is as follows: DAMVIQNPRYQVTQFGKPVTLSCSQTLNHNVMYWYQQKSSQAPKLLFHYYDKDFNNEADTPDNFQSRRPNTSFCFLDIRSPGLGDTAMYLCATSREPSGSYEQYFGPGTRLTVT.